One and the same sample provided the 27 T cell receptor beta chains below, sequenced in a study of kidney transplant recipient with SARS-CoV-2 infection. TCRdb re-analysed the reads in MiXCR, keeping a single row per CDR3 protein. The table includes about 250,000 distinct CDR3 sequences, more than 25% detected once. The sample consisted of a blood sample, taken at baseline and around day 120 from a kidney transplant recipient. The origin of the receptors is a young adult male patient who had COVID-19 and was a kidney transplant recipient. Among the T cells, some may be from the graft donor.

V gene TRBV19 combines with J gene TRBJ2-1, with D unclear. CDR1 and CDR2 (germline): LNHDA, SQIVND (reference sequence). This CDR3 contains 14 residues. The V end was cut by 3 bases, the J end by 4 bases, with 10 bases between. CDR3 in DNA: TGTGCCAGTAGTATCCTAGACCAATACAATGAGCAGTTCTTC. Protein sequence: CASSILDQYNEQFF.

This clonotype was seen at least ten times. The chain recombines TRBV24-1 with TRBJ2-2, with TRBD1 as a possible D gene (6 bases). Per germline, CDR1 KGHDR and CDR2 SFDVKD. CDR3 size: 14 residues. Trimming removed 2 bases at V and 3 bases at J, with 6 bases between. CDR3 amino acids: CATSDYRDTGELFF. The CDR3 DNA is TGTGCCACCAGTGATTACAGGGACACCGGGGAGCTGTTTTTT.

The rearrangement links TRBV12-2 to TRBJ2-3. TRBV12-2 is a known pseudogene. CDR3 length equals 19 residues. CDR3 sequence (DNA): TGTGCAAGTCGCTTAGCCGGGGAAGAACTGGCGATTAGCACAGATACGCAGTATTTT. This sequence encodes CASRLAGEELAISTDTQYF.

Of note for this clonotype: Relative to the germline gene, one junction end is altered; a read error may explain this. The CDR3, as DNA: TGTGCCAGCAGCGGTGCCCGTCCCATTTCTTTCTCTGAGACCCGGTACTTC. This sequence encodes CASSGARPISFSETRYF. The chain couples TRBV3-1 to TRBJ2-5; D unclear. This CDR3 contains 17 residues. The germline V gene has CDR1 LGHDT and CDR2 YNNKEL (reference sequence).

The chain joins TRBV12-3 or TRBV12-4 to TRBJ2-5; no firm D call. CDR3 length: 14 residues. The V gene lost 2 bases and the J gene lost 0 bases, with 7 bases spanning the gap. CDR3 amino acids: CASSLLQDQETQYF. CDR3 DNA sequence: TGTGCCAGCAGTTTACTACAAGACCAAGAGACCCAGTACTTC.

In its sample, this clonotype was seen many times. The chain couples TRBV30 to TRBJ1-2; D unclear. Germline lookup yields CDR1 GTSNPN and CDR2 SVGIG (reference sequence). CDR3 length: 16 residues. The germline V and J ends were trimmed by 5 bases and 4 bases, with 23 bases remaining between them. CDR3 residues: CAWLWMRYRKTYGYTF. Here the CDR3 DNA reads TGTGCCTGGTTATGGATGCGTTATAGAAAGACCTATGGCTACACCTTC.

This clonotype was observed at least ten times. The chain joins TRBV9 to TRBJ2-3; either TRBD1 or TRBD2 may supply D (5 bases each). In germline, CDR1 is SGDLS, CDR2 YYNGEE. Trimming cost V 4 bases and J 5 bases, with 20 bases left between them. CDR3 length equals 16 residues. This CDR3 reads CASSPRDLLAVDTQYF. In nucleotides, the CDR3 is TGTGCCAGCAGCCCCCGGGACCTCCTGGCGGTAGATACGCAGTATTTT.

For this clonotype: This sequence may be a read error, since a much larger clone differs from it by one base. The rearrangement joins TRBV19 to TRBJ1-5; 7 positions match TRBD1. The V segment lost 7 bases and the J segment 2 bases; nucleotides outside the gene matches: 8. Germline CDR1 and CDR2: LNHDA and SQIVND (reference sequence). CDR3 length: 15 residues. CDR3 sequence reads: CASNIRQGGNQPQHF. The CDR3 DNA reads TGTGCCAGTAATATTCGACAGGGCGGCAATCAGCCCCAGCATTTT. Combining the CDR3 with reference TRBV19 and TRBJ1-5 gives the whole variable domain DGGITQSPKYLFRKEGQNVTLSCEQNLNHDAMYWYRQDPGQGLRLIYYSQIVNDFQKGDIAEGYSVSREKKESFPLTVTSAQKNPTAFYLCASNIRQGGNQPQHFGDGTRLSIL.

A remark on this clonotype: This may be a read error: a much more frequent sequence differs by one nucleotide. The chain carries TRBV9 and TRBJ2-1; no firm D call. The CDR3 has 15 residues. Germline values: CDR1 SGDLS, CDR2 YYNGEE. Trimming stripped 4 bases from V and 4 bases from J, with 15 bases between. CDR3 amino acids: CASSSRVLRYNEQFF. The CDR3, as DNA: TGTGCCAGCAGCTCCCGGGTCCTAAGATACAATGAGCAGTTCTTC.

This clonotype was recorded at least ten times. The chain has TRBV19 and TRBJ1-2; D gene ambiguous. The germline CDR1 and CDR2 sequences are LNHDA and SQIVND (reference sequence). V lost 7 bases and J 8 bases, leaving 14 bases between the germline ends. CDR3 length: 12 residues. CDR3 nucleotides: TGTGCCAGTAAATTTTCCTCTGGGGGCTACACCTTC. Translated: CASKFSSGGYTF.

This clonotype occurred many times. CDR3 protein: CASSLVLGRRKTYGYTF. CDR3 sequence (DNA): TGCGCCAGCAGCCTTGTCTTAGGACGTCGAAAGACCTATGGCTACACCTTC. The V call is TRBV4-3, the J call TRBJ1-2; D is unresolved. The CDR3 contains 17 residues. Per germline, CDR1 LGHNA and CDR2 YSLEER. Trimming stripped 4 bases from V and 4 bases from J, with 22 bases between.

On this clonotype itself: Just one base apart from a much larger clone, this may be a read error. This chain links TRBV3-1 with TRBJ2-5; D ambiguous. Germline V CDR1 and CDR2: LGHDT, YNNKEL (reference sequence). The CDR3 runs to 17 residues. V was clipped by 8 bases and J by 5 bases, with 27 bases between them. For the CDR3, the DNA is TGTGCCAGCGGCGTGACAAATCCCATTTCTTTCTCTGAGACCCAGTACTTC. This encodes CASGVTNPISFSETQYF.

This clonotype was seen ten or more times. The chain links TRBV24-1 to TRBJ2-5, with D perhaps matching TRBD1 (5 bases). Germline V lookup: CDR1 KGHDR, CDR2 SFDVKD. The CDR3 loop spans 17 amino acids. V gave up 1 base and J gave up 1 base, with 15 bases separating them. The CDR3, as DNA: TGTGCCACCAGTGATTTTGCCCAGGGCCTACTCCAAGAGACCCAGTACTTC. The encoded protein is CATSDFAQGLLQETQYF.

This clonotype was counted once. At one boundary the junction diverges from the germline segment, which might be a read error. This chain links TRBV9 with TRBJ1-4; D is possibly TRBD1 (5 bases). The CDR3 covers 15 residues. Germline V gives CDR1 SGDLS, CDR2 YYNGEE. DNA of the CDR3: TGTGCCAGCAGCAAGACAGCCGCAACTAATGGAAAACTGTTTTTT. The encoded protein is CASSKTAATNGKLFF.

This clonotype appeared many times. DNA of the CDR3: TGTGCCACCAGTGGCCTTGAACAGGGGACCGGGGAGCTGTTTTTT. This sequence encodes CATSGLEQGTGELFF. The chain joins TRBV24-1 to TRBJ2-2; 7 nucleotides agree with TRBD1. Germline V gene data show CDR1 as KGHDR and CDR2 as SFDVKD. This CDR3 is 15 amino acids long. J gave up 5 bases and V 5 bases, and 7 bases lay outside the gene matches.

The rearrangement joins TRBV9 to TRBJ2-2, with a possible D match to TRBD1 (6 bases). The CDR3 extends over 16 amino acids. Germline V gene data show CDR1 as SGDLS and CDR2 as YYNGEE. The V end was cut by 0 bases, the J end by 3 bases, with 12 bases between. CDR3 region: CASSVGGQPYTGELFF. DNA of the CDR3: TGTGCCAGCAGCGTAGGGGGGCAACCCTACACCGGGGAGCTGTTTTTT. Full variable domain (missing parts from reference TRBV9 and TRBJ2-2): DSGVTQTPKHLITATGQRVTLRCSPRSGDLSVYWYQQSLDQGLQFLIQYYNGEERAKGNILERFSAQQFPDLHSELNLSSLELGDSALYFCASSVGGQPYTGELFFGEGSRLTVL.

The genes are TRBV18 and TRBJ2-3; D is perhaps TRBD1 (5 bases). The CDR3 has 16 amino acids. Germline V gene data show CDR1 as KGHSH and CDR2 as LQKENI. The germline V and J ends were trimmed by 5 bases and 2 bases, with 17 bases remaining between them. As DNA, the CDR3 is TGTGCCAGCTCAACTCCGGCAGGGTCGAACACAGATACGCAGTATTTT. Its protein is CASSTPAGSNTDTQYF.

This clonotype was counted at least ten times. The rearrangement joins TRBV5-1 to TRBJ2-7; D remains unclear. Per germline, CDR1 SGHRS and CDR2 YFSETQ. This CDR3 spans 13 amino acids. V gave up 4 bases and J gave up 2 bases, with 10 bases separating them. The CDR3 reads CASSPDVTYEQYF. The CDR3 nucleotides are TGCGCCAGCAGCCCGGACGTAACCTACGAGCAGTACTTC.

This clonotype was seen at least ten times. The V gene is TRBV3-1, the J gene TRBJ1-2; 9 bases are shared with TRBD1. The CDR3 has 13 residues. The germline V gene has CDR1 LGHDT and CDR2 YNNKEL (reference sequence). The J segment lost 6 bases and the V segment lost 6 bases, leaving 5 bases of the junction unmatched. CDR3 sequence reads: CASRPGQGHGYTF. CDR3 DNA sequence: TGTGCCAGCAGACCTGGACAGGGGCATGGCTACACCTTC.

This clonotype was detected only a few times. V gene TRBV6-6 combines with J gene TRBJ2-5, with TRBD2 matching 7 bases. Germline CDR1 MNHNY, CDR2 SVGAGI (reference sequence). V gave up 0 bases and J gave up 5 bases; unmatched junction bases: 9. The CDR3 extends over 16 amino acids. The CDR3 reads CASSYSAGEGWETQYF. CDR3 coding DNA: TGTGCCAGCAGTTACTCGGCGGGAGAGGGATGGGAGACCCAGTACTTC.

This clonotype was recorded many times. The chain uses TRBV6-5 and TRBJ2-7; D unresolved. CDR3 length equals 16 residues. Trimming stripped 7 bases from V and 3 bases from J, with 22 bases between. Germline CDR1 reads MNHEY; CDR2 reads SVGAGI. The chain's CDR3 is CASTGPSASFIYEQYF. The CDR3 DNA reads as TGTGCCAGCACTGGTCCTTCAGCCTCTTTCATCTACGAGCAGTACTTC.

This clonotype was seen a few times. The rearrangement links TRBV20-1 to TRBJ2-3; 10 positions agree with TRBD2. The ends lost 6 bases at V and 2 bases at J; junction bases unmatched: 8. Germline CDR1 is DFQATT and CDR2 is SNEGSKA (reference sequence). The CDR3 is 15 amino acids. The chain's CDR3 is CSADSGRTITDTQYF. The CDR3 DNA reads TGCAGTGCAGATAGCGGGAGGACGATCACAGATACGCAGTATTTT.

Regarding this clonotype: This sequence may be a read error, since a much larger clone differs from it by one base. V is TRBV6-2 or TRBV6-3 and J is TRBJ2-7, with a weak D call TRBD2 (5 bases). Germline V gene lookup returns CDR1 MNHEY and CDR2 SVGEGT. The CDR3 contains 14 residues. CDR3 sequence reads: CASSSLSSSCEQYF. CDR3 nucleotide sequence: TGTGCCAGCAGTTCCCTTTCTAGCTCCTGCGAGCAGTACTTC.

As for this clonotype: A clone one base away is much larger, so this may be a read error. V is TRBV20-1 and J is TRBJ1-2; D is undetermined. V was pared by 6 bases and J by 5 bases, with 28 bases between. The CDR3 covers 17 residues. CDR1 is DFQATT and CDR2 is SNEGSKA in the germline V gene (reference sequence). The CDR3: CSAFNYGTEKFQYGYTF. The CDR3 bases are TGCAGTGCCTTTAACTACGGAACAGAAAAATTTCAGTATGGCTACACCTTC.

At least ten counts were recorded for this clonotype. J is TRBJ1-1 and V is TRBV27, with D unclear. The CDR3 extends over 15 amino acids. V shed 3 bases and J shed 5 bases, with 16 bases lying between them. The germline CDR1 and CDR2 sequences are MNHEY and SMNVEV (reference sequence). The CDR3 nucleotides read TGTGCCAGCAGTTTCGTCGGGGTCTCGCGGACTGAAGCTTTCTTT. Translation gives CASSFVGVSRTEAFF.

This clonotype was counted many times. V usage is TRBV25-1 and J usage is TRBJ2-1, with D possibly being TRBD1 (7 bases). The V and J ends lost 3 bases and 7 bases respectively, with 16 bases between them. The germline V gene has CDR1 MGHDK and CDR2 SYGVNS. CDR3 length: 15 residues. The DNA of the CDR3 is TGTGCCAGCAGTGATAGGACAGGAGGGGGTAATGAGCAGTTCTTC. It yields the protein CASSDRTGGGNEQFF. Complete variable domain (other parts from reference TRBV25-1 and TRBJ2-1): EADIYQTPRYLVIGTGKKITLECSQTMGHDKMYWYQQDPGMELHLIHYSYGVNSTEKGDLSSESTVSRIRTEHFPLTLESARPSHTSQYLCASSDRTGGGNEQFFGPGTRLTVL.

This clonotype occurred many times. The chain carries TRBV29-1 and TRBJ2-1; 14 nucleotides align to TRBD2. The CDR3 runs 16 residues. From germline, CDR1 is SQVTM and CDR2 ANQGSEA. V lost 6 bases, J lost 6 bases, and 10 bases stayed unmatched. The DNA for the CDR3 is TGCAGCGTGGGGGACCCCGGGACTAGCGGGGGCAATGAGCAGTTCTTC. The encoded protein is CSVGDPGTSGGNEQFF.